This is a list of T cell receptor beta chains from one sample in a study of regulatory T cells in long-lasting Graves disease. TCRdb re-called the multiplex PCR reads through MiXCR, storing one row per CDR3 protein. The sample contains about 440,000 distinct CDR3 sequences, about 15% of which appear only once. These data were likewise used in another study, on T cells in Graves' hyperthyroidism and ophthalmopathy.

The starting material was peripheral blood mononuclear cells (PBMCs), obtained at new diagnosis, from a patient treated with antithyroid drugs. These TCRs come from a woman younger than 35 with Graves disease. CDR3s include the opening cysteine and the closing phenylalanine or tryptophan. Each record gives: clone size, V gene, D gene, CDR3 length, J gene, CDR3 protein, CDR3 DNA. D genes are given only for firm matches. Some rows have no size entry. The others give once, few or many, or a class for an expanded clone.

clone_size: NA; v_call: TRBV5-6; d_call: NA; cdr3_length: 14; j_call: TRBJ2-3; cdr3_aa: CASSSDHSTDTQYF; cdr3_nt: TGTGCCAGCAGCTCAGACCATAGCACAGATACGCAGTATTTT
clone_size: NA; v_call: TRBV4-1; d_call: NA; cdr3_length: 19; j_call: TRBJ1-5; cdr3_aa: CASSHLRGREKGGNQPQHF; cdr3_nt: TGCGCCAGCAGCCATCTCCGGGGCCGGGAGAAAGGAGGCAATCAGCCCCAGCATTTT
clone_size: many; v_call: TRBV7-9; d_call: TRBD2; cdr3_length: 13; j_call: TRBJ2-1; cdr3_aa: CASSLETAGVLFF; cdr3_nt: TGTGCCAGCAGCTTAGAGACAGCGGGAGTGCTGTTCTTC
clone_size: NA; v_call: TRBV28; d_call: NA; cdr3_length: 17; j_call: TRBJ2-2; cdr3_aa: CASSLSTTPPNTGELFF; cdr3_nt: TGTGCCAGCAGTTTATCAACAACCCCACCGAACACCGGGGAGCTGTTTTTT
clone_size: many; v_call: TRBV29-1; d_call: TRBD1; cdr3_length: 13; j_call: TRBJ2-7; cdr3_aa: CSVGQGITYEQYF; cdr3_nt: TGCAGCGTCGGACAGGGGATAACCTACGAGCAGTACTTC
clone_size: many; v_call: TRBV20-1; d_call: NA; cdr3_length: 13; j_call: TRBJ1-6; cdr3_aa: CSAWTDPNSPLHF; cdr3_nt: TGCAGTGCGTGGACAGACCCAAATTCACCCCTCCACTTT
clone_size: many; v_call: TRBV28; d_call: NA; cdr3_length: 18; j_call: TRBJ1-1; cdr3_aa: CASSFSRQGWGANTEAFF; cdr3_nt: TGTGCCAGCAGTTTTAGTCGGCAGGGCTGGGGCGCGAACACTGAAGCTTTCTTT
clone_size: NA; v_call: TRBV6-1; d_call: TRBD1; cdr3_length: 14; j_call: TRBJ2-7; cdr3_aa: CASTQFRGTYEQYF; cdr3_nt: TGTGCCAGCACCCAATTCAGGGGGACCTACGAGCAGTACTTC
clone_size: NA; v_call: TRBV20-1; d_call: NA; cdr3_length: 10; j_call: TRBJ1-2; cdr3_aa: CSANDYGYTF; cdr3_nt: TGCAGTGCTAATGACTATGGCTACACCTTC
clone_size: many; v_call: TRBV12-3/TRBV12-4; d_call: NA; cdr3_length: 13; j_call: TRBJ2-5; cdr3_aa: CASSLRFQETQYF; cdr3_nt: TGTGCCAGCAGCTTGAGATTCCAAGAGACCCAGTACTTC
clone_size: NA; v_call: TRBV19; d_call: NA; cdr3_length: 15; j_call: TRBJ2-1; cdr3_aa: CASSRGASSYNEQFF; cdr3_nt: TGCGCCAGCAGTCGGGGGGCAAGCTCCTACAATGAGCAGTTCTTC
clone_size: NA; v_call: TRBV7-9; d_call: NA; cdr3_length: 12; j_call: TRBJ1-4; cdr3_aa: CASSLDTSKLFF; cdr3_nt: TGTGCCAGCAGCTTAGACACGAGTAAACTGTTTTTT
clone_size: NA; v_call: TRBV30; d_call: TRBD1; cdr3_length: 14; j_call: TRBJ2-1; cdr3_aa: CAWSVGTGYNEQFF; cdr3_nt: TGTGCCTGGAGTGTAGGGACAGGTTACAATGAGCAGTTCTTC
clone_size: many; v_call: TRBV7-2; d_call: TRBD2; cdr3_length: 16; j_call: TRBJ2-3; cdr3_aa: CASSWTGTSAGDTQYF; cdr3_nt: TGTGCCAGCAGCTGGACCGGGACTAGCGCTGGGGATACGCAGTATTTT
clone_size: many; v_call: TRBV28; d_call: TRBD1; cdr3_length: 14; j_call: TRBJ2-1; cdr3_aa: CASKRDRTYNEQFF; cdr3_nt: TGTGCCAGCAAAAGGGACAGAACCTACAATGAGCAGTTCTTC
clone_size: NA; v_call: TRBV4-1; d_call: TRBD2; cdr3_length: 19; j_call: TRBJ2-7; cdr3_aa: CASSQVQGLAGGFSYEQYF; cdr3_nt: TGCGCCAGCAGCCAAGTTCAGGGACTAGCGGGAGGGTTCTCCTACGAGCAGTACTTC
clone_size: many; v_call: TRBV11-3; d_call: NA; cdr3_length: 14; j_call: TRBJ2-3; cdr3_aa: CASSHRVRADTQYF; cdr3_nt: TGTGCCAGCAGCCACAGGGTTCGGGCAGATACGCAGTATTTT
clone_size: many; v_call: TRBV28; d_call: TRBD1; cdr3_length: 15; j_call: TRBJ2-7; cdr3_aa: CASRQPGQGTYEQYF; cdr3_nt: TGTGCCAGCAGGCAACCGGGACAGGGTACCTACGAGCAGTACTTC
clone_size: NA; v_call: TRBV7-2; d_call: NA; cdr3_length: 15; j_call: TRBJ1-1; cdr3_aa: CASSLGGRGDTEAFF; cdr3_nt: TGTGCCAGCAGCTTAGGGGGCCGGGGGGACACTGAAGCTTTCTTT
clone_size: NA; v_call: TRBV29-1; d_call: TRBD2; cdr3_length: 16; j_call: TRBJ2-2; cdr3_aa: CSVGTSGRRGTGELFF; cdr3_nt: TGCAGCGTTGGGACTAGCGGGAGGAGAGGAACCGGGGAGCTGTTTTTT
clone_size: NA; v_call: TRBV5-1; d_call: TRBD1; cdr3_length: 15; j_call: TRBJ1-4; cdr3_aa: CASSFQGDPIEKLFF; cdr3_nt: TGCGCCAGCAGCTTTCAGGGGGACCCAATAGAAAAACTGTTTTTT
clone_size: NA; v_call: TRBV12-3/TRBV12-4; d_call: NA; cdr3_length: 13; j_call: TRBJ1-2; cdr3_aa: CASSRLIGSGYTF; cdr3_nt: TGTGCCAGCAGTCGACTAATTGGGAGTGGCTACACCTTC
clone_size: many; v_call: TRBV28; d_call: NA; cdr3_length: 14; j_call: TRBJ1-1; cdr3_aa: CASNLPSRYTEAFF; cdr3_nt: TGTGCCAGTAACCTACCTTCGAGGTACACTGAAGCTTTCTTT
clone_size: many; v_call: TRBV5-1; d_call: NA; cdr3_length: 14; j_call: TRBJ1-1; cdr3_aa: CASSLAPENTEAFF; cdr3_nt: TGCGCCAGCAGCTTGGCGCCGGAGAACACTGAAGCTTTCTTT
clone_size: NA; v_call: TRBV6-5; d_call: NA; cdr3_length: 16; j_call: TRBJ2-1; cdr3_aa: CASSYEGGKRYNEQFF; cdr3_nt: TGTGCCAGCAGTTATGAAGGCGGGAAAAGGTACAATGAGCAGTTCTTC
clone_size: many; v_call: TRBV5-1; d_call: TRBD2; cdr3_length: 16; j_call: TRBJ2-1; cdr3_aa: CASSRRTSGASDEQFF; cdr3_nt: TGCGCCAGCAGCCGAAGGACTAGCGGAGCGTCGGATGAGCAGTTCTTC
clone_size: many; v_call: TRBV28; d_call: TRBD2; cdr3_length: 16; j_call: TRBJ2-1; cdr3_aa: CASSLPSGISYNEQFF; cdr3_nt: TGTGCCAGCAGTTTACCTAGCGGGATCTCCTACAATGAGCAGTTCTTC
clone_size: NA; v_call: TRBV12-3/TRBV12-4; d_call: TRBD1; cdr3_length: 15; j_call: TRBJ2-2; cdr3_aa: CASKSRDRGGGELFF; cdr3_nt: TGTGCCAGCAAATCCCGGGACAGGGGCGGCGGGGAGCTGTTTTTT
clone_size: few; v_call: TRBV4-1; d_call: NA; cdr3_length: 17; j_call: TRBJ2-1; cdr3_aa: CASSQERGRGIYNEQFF; cdr3_nt: TGCGCCAGCAGCCAAGAAAGGGGCCGGGGGATTTACAATGAGCAGTTCTTC
clone_size: many; v_call: TRBV13; d_call: NA; cdr3_length: 12; j_call: TRBJ1-2; cdr3_aa: CASSSVPQGYTF; cdr3_nt: TGTGCCAGCAGTTCCGTACCTCAAGGCTACACCTTC
clone_size: many; v_call: TRBV7-8; d_call: TRBD1; cdr3_length: 14; j_call: TRBJ2-5; cdr3_aa: CASSLDREQETQYF; cdr3_nt: TGTGCCAGCAGCTTGGACAGGGAGCAAGAGACCCAGTACTTC
clone_size: NA; v_call: TRBV20-1; d_call: NA; cdr3_length: 15; j_call: TRBJ2-7; cdr3_aa: CSARGQDHVRDEQYF; cdr3_nt: TGCAGTGCTAGGGGCCAGGACCACGTTCGCGACGAGCAGTACTTC
clone_size: many; v_call: TRBV9; d_call: NA; cdr3_length: 12; j_call: TRBJ2-7; cdr3_aa: CASSGLPPEQYF; cdr3_nt: TGTGCCAGCAGCGGACTACCTCCGGAGCAGTACTTC
clone_size: many; v_call: TRBV28; d_call: TRBD2; cdr3_length: 13; j_call: TRBJ2-7; cdr3_aa: CASRMSGSYEQYF; cdr3_nt: TGTGCCAGCAGGATGAGCGGGAGTTACGAGCAGTACTTC
clone_size: many; v_call: TRBV12-3/TRBV12-4; d_call: NA; cdr3_length: 16; j_call: TRBJ2-3; cdr3_aa: CASSPRRLKSTDTQYF; cdr3_nt: TGTGCCAGCAGCCCCCGCCGCCTCAAGTCCACAGATACGCAGTATTTT
clone_size: NA; v_call: TRBV9; d_call: NA; cdr3_length: 13; j_call: TRBJ1-6; cdr3_aa: CASSKDSNSPLHF; cdr3_nt: TGTGCCAGCAGCAAAGACAGTAATTCACCCCTCCACTTT
clone_size: many; v_call: TRBV6-4; d_call: TRBD1; cdr3_length: 16; j_call: TRBJ2-6; cdr3_aa: CASSATGLHGANVLTF; cdr3_nt: TGTGCCAGCAGTGCGACAGGGCTGCACGGGGCCAACGTCCTGACTTTC
clone_size: many; v_call: TRBV12-3/TRBV12-4; d_call: TRBD2; cdr3_length: 17; j_call: TRBJ2-3; cdr3_aa: CASNPGLAGEGTDTQYF; cdr3_nt: TGTGCCAGCAACCCGGGACTAGCGGGAGAAGGCACAGATACGCAGTATTTT
clone_size: NA; v_call: TRBV19; d_call: NA; cdr3_length: 17; j_call: TRBJ2-1; cdr3_aa: CASSIGQALGSYNEQFF; cdr3_nt: TGTGCCAGTAGTATAGGGCAGGCCTTGGGCTCCTACAATGAGCAGTTCTTC
clone_size: many; v_call: TRBV3-1; d_call: NA; cdr3_length: 15; j_call: TRBJ2-7; cdr3_aa: CASSQDRIARREQYF; cdr3_nt: TGTGCCAGCAGCCAAGATCGAATAGCTCGTCGGGAGCAGTACTTC
clone_size: many; v_call: TRBV11-2; d_call: NA; cdr3_length: 13; j_call: TRBJ2-5; cdr3_aa: CASSDGTLETQYF; cdr3_nt: TGTGCCAGCAGCGACGGGACCCTAGAGACCCAGTACTTC
clone_size: many; v_call: TRBV27; d_call: NA; cdr3_length: 16; j_call: TRBJ2-1; cdr3_aa: CASSPNRRANYNEQFF; cdr3_nt: TGTGCCAGCAGTCCGAACCGGAGGGCCAACTACAATGAGCAGTTCTTC
clone_size: NA; v_call: TRBV20-1; d_call: NA; cdr3_length: 15; j_call: TRBJ2-7; cdr3_aa: CSANDPSGISYEQYF; cdr3_nt: TGCAGTGCTAATGACCCGTCGGGTATTTCCTACGAGCAGTACTTC
clone_size: many; v_call: TRBV20-1; d_call: NA; cdr3_length: 15; j_call: TRBJ2-3; cdr3_aa: CSARIGRKVTDTQYF; cdr3_nt: TGCAGTGCTAGAATTGGACGGAAAGTGACAGATACGCAGTATTTT
clone_size: few; v_call: TRBV12-3/TRBV12-4; d_call: NA; cdr3_length: 14; j_call: TRBJ2-4; cdr3_aa: CASSLLGSKNIQYF; cdr3_nt: TGTGCCAGCAGTCTATTGGGCTCAAAAAACATTCAGTACTTC
clone_size: NA; v_call: TRBV29-1; d_call: NA; cdr3_length: 12; j_call: TRBJ2-7; cdr3_aa: CSVGPDNSEQCF; cdr3_nt: TGCAGCGTTGGTCCGGATAATTCTGAGCAGTGCTTC
clone_size: many; v_call: TRBV2; d_call: NA; cdr3_length: 11; j_call: TRBJ1-1; cdr3_aa: CASKLNTEAFF; cdr3_nt: TGTGCCAGCAAGTTGAACACTGAAGCTTTCTTT
clone_size: many; v_call: TRBV28; d_call: NA; cdr3_length: 17; j_call: TRBJ2-1; cdr3_aa: CASSLPIRGSSYNEQFF; cdr3_nt: TGTGCCAGCAGTCTCCCCATCAGGGGCAGCTCCTACAATGAGCAGTTCTTC
clone_size: NA; v_call: TRBV28; d_call: NA; cdr3_length: 15; j_call: TRBJ2-5; cdr3_aa: CASSVGPRPGETQYF; cdr3_nt: TGTGCCAGCAGCGTGGGACCTCGTCCAGGGGAGACCCAGTACTTC
clone_size: NA; v_call: TRBV29-1; d_call: TRBD2; cdr3_length: 12; j_call: TRBJ2-7; cdr3_aa: CSVSGRALEQYF; cdr3_nt: TGCAGCGTAAGTGGGAGGGCTCTCGAGCAGTACTTC
clone_size: many; v_call: TRBV6-5; d_call: NA; cdr3_length: 20; j_call: TRBJ1-4; cdr3_aa: CASSYSAYGRGRATNEKLFF; cdr3_nt: TGTGCCAGCAGTTACTCGGCGTATGGCAGGGGACGAGCAACTAATGAAAAACTGTTTTTT
clone_size: many; v_call: TRBV2; d_call: NA; cdr3_length: 11; j_call: TRBJ2-5; cdr3_aa: CASSEEGTQYF; cdr3_nt: TGTGCCAGCAGTGAAGAGGGGACCCAGTACTTC
clone_size: NA; v_call: TRBV20-1; d_call: NA; cdr3_length: 12; j_call: TRBJ2-7; cdr3_aa: CSASAGYNEQYF; cdr3_nt: TGCAGTGCTAGTGCCGGCTACAATGAGCAGTACTTC
clone_size: NA; v_call: TRBV7-2; d_call: TRBD2; cdr3_length: 14; j_call: TRBJ2-2; cdr3_aa: CASSFREDTGELFF; cdr3_nt: TGTGCCAGCAGCTTCCGGGAGGACACCGGGGAGCTGTTTTTT
clone_size: few; v_call: TRBV6-1; d_call: NA; cdr3_length: 14; j_call: TRBJ2-3; cdr3_aa: CASREQGAGDTQYF; cdr3_nt: TGTGCCAGCAGGGAACAGGGCGCGGGAGATACGCAGTATTTT
clone_size: many; v_call: TRBV10-1; d_call: NA; cdr3_length: 15; j_call: TRBJ2-1; cdr3_aa: CASSEGLAAYNEQFF; cdr3_nt: TGCGCCAGCAGTGAGGGCCTGGCCGCCTACAATGAGCAGTTCTTC
clone_size: many; v_call: TRBV3-1; d_call: NA; cdr3_length: 15; j_call: TRBJ2-1; cdr3_aa: CASSQNLIFGNEQFF; cdr3_nt: TGTGCCAGCAGCCAAAACCTAATTTTCGGCAATGAGCAGTTCTTC
clone_size: NA; v_call: TRBV19; d_call: TRBD2; cdr3_length: 15; j_call: TRBJ2-3; cdr3_aa: CASSIAGRVTDTQYF; cdr3_nt: TGTGCCAGTAGTATAGCCGGGAGGGTTACAGATACGCAGTATTTT
clone_size: many; v_call: TRBV7-2; d_call: TRBD2; cdr3_length: 16; j_call: TRBJ2-1; cdr3_aa: CASSLGPSGTNNEQFF; cdr3_nt: TGTGCCAGCAGCTTAGGGCCTAGCGGGACTAACAATGAGCAGTTCTTC